Below, 24 T cell receptor beta chains from the same sample are listed, as sequenced in a study of CD8+ T cells in alopecia areata. Treatment specified: oral pan-JAK inhibitor, 5-10 mg twice daily. RNA extraction and reverse transcription yielded cDNA as sequencing template. TCRdb's table, derived via immunoSEQ multiplex PCR, lists solely in-frame clones and lacks some. The table shows 200,000 to 250,000 clones, with around 66% occurring only once. This sample comprised CD4+ T cells sorted from blood, obtained at approximately week 42, from a patient treated with tofacitinib. The receptors shown here come from a human donor with alopecia areata.

On this clone: The sample holds other DNA sequences that translate to the same CDR3. This chain connects TRBV18 to TRBJ1-1, with no clear D. Trimming removed 3 bases at V and 1 base at J, with 6 bases between. Germline CDR1 reads KGHSH; CDR2 reads LQKENI. The CDR3 runs 13 residues. The CDR3 coding sequence is TGTGCCAGCTCACCGACCGGGAACACTGAAGCTTTCTTT. Translated, it gives CASSPTGNTEAFF.

The V call is TRBV5-1, the J call TRBJ1-4; TRBD1 is a possible D gene (6 bases). Germline V gives CDR1 SGHRS, CDR2 YFSETQ. V lost 0 bases, J lost 5 bases, and 14 bases lay in between. The CDR3 is 16 residues long. The CDR3 protein is CASSLASLQGNEKLFF. DNA of the CDR3: TGCGCCAGCAGCTTGGCAAGCCTCCAGGGGAATGAAAAACTGTTTTTT.

The chain combines TRBV14 with TRBJ1-1; D call uncertain. The CDR3 extends over 13 amino acids. V was trimmed by 3 bases and J by 1 base, leaving 6 bases between them. CDR1 and CDR2 (germline): SGHDN, FVKESK. The CDR3, as DNA: TGTGCCAGCAGCCACTCAAAGAACACTGAAGCTTTCTTT. It translates to CASSHSKNTEAFF.

A single count supports this clone. This sequence joins TRBV6-6 and TRBJ1-4; D may be TRBD1 (5 bases). V lost 0 bases to trimming and J lost 5 bases, with 13 bases between them. The CDR3 is 16 amino acids. In germline, CDR1 is MNHNY, CDR2 SVGAGI (reference sequence). DNA for the CDR3: TGTGCCAGCAGTTACTCCTGGGGCAGGAGAAATGAAAAACTGTTTTTT. This translates into CASSYSWGRRNEKLFF.

As concerns this clone: Additional DNA sequences in this sample encode the identical CDR3. This chain uses TRBV7-2 with TRBJ2-1; D not certain. The germline gives CDR1 SGHTA, CDR2 FQGNSA. Trimming stripped 3 bases from V and 6 bases from J, with 6 bases between. This CDR3 is 12 amino acids long. The CDR3 region has the DNA TGTGCCAGCAGCTTTCTTCCCAATGAGCAGTTCTTC. This sequence encodes CASSFLPNEQFF.

As DNA, the CDR3 is TGCAGCGCCACCACAGGGGGTCCGCCGTTCTTC. Amino acids: CSATTGGPPFF. This chain uses TRBV29-1 with TRBJ2-1, with 8 bases fitting TRBD1. Germline assignment: CDR1 SQVTM and CDR2 ANQGSEA. This CDR3 spans 11 amino acids. Unmatched junction bases numbered 11, after V lost 7 bases and J lost 15 bases.

This clone appeared a single time. The chain uses TRBV4-1 and TRBJ1-4; no reliable D call. Germline lookup yields CDR1 MGHRA and CDR2 YSYEKL. The V end lost 0 bases, the J end lost 5 bases, and 7 bases lay between the germline ends. The CDR3 extends over 14 amino acids. The CDR3 here is CASSQDSINEKLFF. For the CDR3, the DNA is TGCGCCAGCAGCCAAGACAGCATCAATGAAAAACTGTTTTTT.

Comments on this clone: This CDR3 is also generated by other DNA sequences in the sample. The CDR3 region is CASSIQNTEAFF. The CDR3 DNA reads as TGTGCCAGTAGTATACAAAACACTGAAGCTTTCTTT. This sequence joins TRBV19 and TRBJ1-1; D ambiguous. Germline assignment: CDR1 LNHDA and CDR2 SQIVND (reference sequence). The ends were cut back, 2 bases at V and 2 bases at J, with 3 bases in the middle. There are 12 residues in the CDR3.

The chain couples TRBV7-8 to TRBJ2-7; D gene unclear. The CDR3 length is 12 residues. Trimming took 5 bases from V and 4 from J, leaving 9 bases between them. Germline CDR1 reads SGHVS; CDR2 reads FQNEAQ. The CDR3 region is CASSADVYEQYF. CDR3 coding DNA: TGTGCCAGCAGCGCAGACGTATACGAGCAGTACTTC.

This rearrangement joins TRBV19 to TRBJ2-7; D is uncertain. Germline V gives CDR1 LNHDA, CDR2 SQIVND (reference sequence). This CDR3 is 11 amino acids long. Trimming removed 4 bases at V and 2 bases at J, with 3 bases between. The CDR3 spells CASSNTYEQYF. For the CDR3, the DNA is TGTGCCAGTAGTAATACCTACGAGCAGTACTTC.

The chain recombines TRBV2 with TRBJ2-3; D is uncertain. Trimming removed 5 bases from V and 4 bases from J, with 10 bases in between. The CDR3 is made up of 13 amino acids. CDR1 is SNHLY and CDR2 is FYNNEI in the germline V gene. The CDR3 nucleotides read TGTGCCAGCAGTCTCCTCATAGCAGATACGCAGTATTTT. This codes for CASSLLIADTQYF. Looking up the rest from reference TRBV2 and TRBJ2-3 gives the full variable domain: EPEVTQTPSHQVTQMGQEVILRCVPISNHLYFYWYRQILGQKVEFLVSFYNNEISEKSEIFDDQFSVERPDGSNFTLKIRSTKLEDSAMYFCASSLLIADTQYFGPGTRLTVL.

The chain uses TRBV5-1 and TRBJ2-7; maybe TRBD1 (6 bases). V was shortened by 4 bases and J by 0 bases, with 11 bases between the two germline ends. CDR1 and CDR2 from the germline V gene are SGHRS and YFSETQ. CDR3 size: 14 residues. CDR3 nucleotide sequence: TGCGCCAGCAGCAAGGACAGCCTCTCCTACGAGCAGTACTTC. Translating gives CASSKDSLSYEQYF.

The rearrangement links TRBV30 to TRBJ2-3, with D uncertain. Germline V gene lookup returns CDR1 GTSNPN and CDR2 SVGIG (reference sequence). There are 11 residues in the CDR3. V gave up 0 bases and J gave up 11 bases, with 9 bases separating them. CDR3 sequence (DNA): TGTGCCTGGAGTGTAGGTCAGAAGCAGTATTTT. Translation: CAWSVGQKQYF. The full variable domain, with the rest looked up from reference TRBV30 and TRBJ2-3, is SQTIHQWPATLVQPVGSPLSLECTVEGTSNPNLYWYRQAAGRGLQLLFYSVGIGQISSEVPQNLSASRPQDRQFILSSKKLLLSDSGFYLCAWSVGQKQYFGPGTRLTVL.

This clone was seen more than once but under ten times. The chain employs TRBV5-1 and TRBJ2-5, with D uncertain. Trimming pared 0 bases from V and 0 bases from J, leaving 9 bases between. The length of the CDR3 is 15 residues. Germline V gene lookup returns CDR1 SGHRS and CDR2 YFSETQ. CDR3 nucleotides: TGCGCCAGCAGCTTGGCTTCAAGGTACCAAGAGACCCAGTACTTC. Translated: CASSLASRYQETQYF.

This chain uses TRBV11-2 with TRBJ2-7, with D hard to call. This CDR3 spans 13 amino acids. Trimming removed 1 base from V and 1 base from J, with 5 bases in between. CDR1 is SGHAT, CDR2 FQNNGV, per germline. CDR3 DNA: TGTGCCAGCAGCTTAGTCAGATCCTACGAGCAGTACTTC. Its translation is CASSLVRSYEQYF.

In this sample, this clone turned up a few times. The chain combines TRBV11-1 with TRBJ1-1; no reliable D call. The V end was cut by 1 base, the J end by 1 base, with 10 bases between. Germline V gives CDR1 SGHAT, CDR2 FQDESV (reference sequence). This CDR3 has 15 residues. For the CDR3, the DNA is TGTGCCAGCAGCTTAGGACCACCGAGGAACACTGAAGCTTTCTTT. Translating gives CASSLGPPRNTEAFF.

In its sample, this clone was seen once. The chain recombines TRBV6-1 with TRBJ1-5, with D unclear. Looked up from germline, CDR1 is MNHNS and CDR2 is SASEGT. Trimming took 2 bases from V and 3 from J, leaving 8 bases between them. The CDR3 contains 14 residues. CDR3 sequence reads: CASSERTDNQPQHF. The CDR3 DNA sequence: TGTGCCAGCAGTGAAAGGACGGACAATCAGCCCCAGCATTTT.

The rearrangement links TRBV29-1 to TRBJ2-2; 12 bases line up with TRBD1. After removal of 3 bases from V and 4 bases from J, the junction contained 6 bases not matched to a gene. The CDR3 totals 16 residues. CDR1 is SQVTM and CDR2 is ANQGSEA in the germline V gene. CDR3 nucleotide sequence: TGCAGCGTTGAGGACCGGGACAGGGGGCCCACCGGGGAGCTGTTTTTT. Translated, it gives CSVEDRDRGPTGELFF.

The chain recombines TRBV5-6 with TRBJ2-3, with a weak D call TRBD2 (7 bases). V lost 4 bases, J lost 5 bases, and 23 bases lay in between. CDR3 size: 17 residues. Per germline, CDR1 SGHDT and CDR2 YYEEEE. CDR3 sequence reads: CASSRRGGAQLGDTQYF. DNA for the CDR3: TGTGCCAGCAGCCGGAGGGGGGGGGCACAACTTGGAGATACGCAGTATTTT.

V gene TRBV11-2 combines with J gene TRBJ2-3, with 7 bases aligning to TRBD2. With V trimmed by 8 bases and J by 1 base, 6 bases remained unmatched. From germline, CDR1 is SGHAT and CDR2 FQNNGV. The CDR3 runs 14 residues. The CDR3 is CASSTSAGTDTQYF. As DNA, the CDR3 is TGTGCCAGCTCCACTAGCGCGGGCACAGATACGCAGTATTTT.

The chain couples TRBV25-1 to TRBJ1-4; D perhaps matches TRBD1 (5 bases). The CDR3 consists of 15 residues. Trimming pared 6 bases from V and 10 bases from J, leaving 21 bases between. Germline V gives CDR1 MGHDK, CDR2 SYGVNS. This CDR3 reads CASSEPGLGGGKLFF. The CDR3 bases are TGTGCCAGCAGCGAACCGGGGCTCGGAGGTGGAAAACTGTTTTTT.

CDR3 sequence (DNA): TGTGCCAGCAGCCCAGGGCATGGCGAGCAGTACTTC. It yields the protein CASSPGHGEQYF. V and J are TRBV7-8 and TRBJ2-7; possibly TRBD1 for D (5 bases). Germline-derived CDR1 and CDR2 are SGHVS and FQNEAQ. Trimming removed 5 bases from V and 6 bases from J, with 11 bases in between. This CDR3 comprises 12 residues.

V is TRBV6-6 and J is TRBJ1-2; TRBD1 aligns across 9 bases. Germline trimming cut 6 bases from V and 8 bases from J; bases unmatched to any gene: 7. This CDR3 spans 13 amino acids. The V gene's germline CDR1 is MNHNY and CDR2 SVGAGI (reference sequence). The CDR3 bases are TGTGCCAGCAGCTATACAGGGGGCATGGGCTACACCTTC. Encoded protein: CASSYTGGMGYTF.

This clone has ten or more counts. The genes are TRBV11-3 and TRBJ2-1, with unresolved D. Germline-derived CDR1 and CDR2 are SGHNT and YENEEA. This CDR3 is 11 amino acids long. The germline V and J ends were trimmed by 8 bases and 4 bases, with 6 bases remaining between them. This CDR3 reads CASGQYNEQFF. The CDR3 bases are TGTGCCAGCGGGCAGTACAATGAGCAGTTCTTC.